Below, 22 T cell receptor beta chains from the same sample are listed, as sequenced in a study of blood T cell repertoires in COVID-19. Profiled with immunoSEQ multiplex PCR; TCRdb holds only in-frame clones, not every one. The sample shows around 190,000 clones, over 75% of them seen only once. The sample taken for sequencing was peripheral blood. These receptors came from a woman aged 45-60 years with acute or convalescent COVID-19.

The CDR3 sequence: CASISGGNRNNEQFF. CDR3 sequence (DNA): TGTGCCAGCATCTCCGGGGGTAATAGGAACAATGAGCAGTTCTTC. V and J are TRBV28 and TRBJ2-1; tentatively, D is TRBD2 (6 bases). The CDR3 sequence is 15 residues long. V lost 7 bases, J lost 5 bases, and 18 bases lay in between. CDR1 is MDHEN and CDR2 is SYDVKM in the germline V gene.

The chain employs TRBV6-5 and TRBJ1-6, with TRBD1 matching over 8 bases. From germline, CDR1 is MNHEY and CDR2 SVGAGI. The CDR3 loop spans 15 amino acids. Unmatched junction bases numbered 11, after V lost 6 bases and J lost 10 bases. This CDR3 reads CASRDPGQAGSPLHF. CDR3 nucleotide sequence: TGTGCCAGCAGAGACCCGGGACAGGCGGGCTCACCCCTCCACTTT.

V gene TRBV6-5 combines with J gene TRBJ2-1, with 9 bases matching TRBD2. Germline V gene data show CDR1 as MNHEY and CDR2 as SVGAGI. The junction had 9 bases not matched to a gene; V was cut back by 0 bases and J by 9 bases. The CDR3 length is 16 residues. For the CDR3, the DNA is TGTGCCAGCAGTTACTCGGTCGTTAGGCGGGAGGGTGAGCAGTTCTTC. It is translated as CASSYSVVRREGEQFF.

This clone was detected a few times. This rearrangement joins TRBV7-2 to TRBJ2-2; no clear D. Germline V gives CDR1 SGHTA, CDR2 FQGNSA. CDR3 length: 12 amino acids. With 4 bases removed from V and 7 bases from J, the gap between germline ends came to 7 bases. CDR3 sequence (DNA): TGTGCCAGCAGCTCCTATGGCGGGGAGCTGTTTTTT. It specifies CASSSYGGELFF.

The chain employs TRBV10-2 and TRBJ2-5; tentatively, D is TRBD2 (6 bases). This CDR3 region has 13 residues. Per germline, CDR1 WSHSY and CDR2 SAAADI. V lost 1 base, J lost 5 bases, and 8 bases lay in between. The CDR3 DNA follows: TGCGCCAGCAGTGAGTTCCGGGAGGAGACCCAGTACTTC. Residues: CASSEFREETQYF.

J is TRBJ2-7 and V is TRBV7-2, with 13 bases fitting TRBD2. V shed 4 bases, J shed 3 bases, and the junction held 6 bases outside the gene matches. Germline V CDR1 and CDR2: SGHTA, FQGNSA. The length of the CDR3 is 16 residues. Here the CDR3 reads CASSSGWTSGSYEQYF. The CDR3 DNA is TGTGCCAGCAGCTCCGGCTGGACTAGCGGGAGCTACGAGCAGTACTTC.

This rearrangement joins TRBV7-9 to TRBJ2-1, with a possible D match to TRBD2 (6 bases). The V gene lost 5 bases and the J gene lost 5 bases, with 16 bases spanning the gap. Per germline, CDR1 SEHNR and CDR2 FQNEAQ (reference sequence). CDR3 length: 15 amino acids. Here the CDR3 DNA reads TGTGCCAGCAGCCTATCGTTAGCGGTCAACAATGAGCAGTTCTTC. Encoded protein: CASSLSLAVNNEQFF.

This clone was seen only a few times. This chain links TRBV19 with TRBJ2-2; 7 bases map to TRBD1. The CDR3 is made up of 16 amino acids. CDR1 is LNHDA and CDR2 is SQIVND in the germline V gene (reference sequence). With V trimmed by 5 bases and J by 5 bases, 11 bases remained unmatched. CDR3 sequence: CASSPRQGFGTGELFF. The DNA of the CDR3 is TGTGCCAGTAGTCCCCGACAGGGTTTCGGAACCGGGGAGCTGTTTTTT. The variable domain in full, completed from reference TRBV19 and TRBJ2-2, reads DGGITQSPKYLFRKEGQNVTLSCEQNLNHDAMYWYRQDPGQGLRLIYYSQIVNDFQKGDIAEGYSVSREKKESFPLTVTSAQKNPTAFYLCASSPRQGFGTGELFFGEGSRLTVL.

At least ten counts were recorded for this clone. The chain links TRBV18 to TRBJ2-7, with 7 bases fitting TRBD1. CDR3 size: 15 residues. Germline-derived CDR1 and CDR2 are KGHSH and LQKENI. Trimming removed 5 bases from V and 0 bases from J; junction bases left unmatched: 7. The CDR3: CASSSQGDPSYEQYF. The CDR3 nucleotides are TGTGCCAGCTCATCCCAGGGGGATCCCTCCTACGAGCAGTACTTC.

CDR3 nucleotides: TGTGCCAGCAAGAGGGGGACTAGCGGGAGCGATGAGCAGTTCTTC. Its translation: CASKRGTSGSDEQFF. This rearrangement joins TRBV6-5 to TRBJ2-1; 14 bases match TRBD2. The CDR3 extends over 15 amino acids. Looked up from germline, CDR1 is MNHEY and CDR2 is SVGAGI. The ends lost 7 bases at V and 8 bases at J; junction bases unmatched: 7.

In DNA form, the CDR3 reads TGTGCCAGCAGCCCCCAGGGGTTCCTGAGGTATGGCTACACCTTC. Amino acid sequence: CASSPQGFLRYGYTF. The V and J genes are TRBV3-1 (or the pseudogene TRBV3-2) and TRBJ1-2; D may be TRBD1 (6 bases). Germline V gene lookup returns CDR1 LGHDT and CDR2 YNNKEL (reference sequence). The CDR3 is 15 amino acids. V lost 4 bases and J lost 5, with 17 bases in between.

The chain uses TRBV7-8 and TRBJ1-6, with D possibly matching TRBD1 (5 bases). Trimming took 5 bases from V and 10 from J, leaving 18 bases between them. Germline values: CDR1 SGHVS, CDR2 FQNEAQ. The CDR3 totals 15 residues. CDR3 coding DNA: TGTGCCAGCAGCCTTATACAGGCCCCGAGGTCACCCCTCCACTTT. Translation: CASSLIQAPRSPLHF.

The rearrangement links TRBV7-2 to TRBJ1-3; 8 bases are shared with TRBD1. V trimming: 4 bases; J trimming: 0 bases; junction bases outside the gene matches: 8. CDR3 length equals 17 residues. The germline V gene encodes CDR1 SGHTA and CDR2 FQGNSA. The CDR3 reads CASSSRDRLNSGNTIYF. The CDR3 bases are TGTGCCAGCAGCTCCCGGGACAGGTTGAACTCTGGAAACACCATATATTTT. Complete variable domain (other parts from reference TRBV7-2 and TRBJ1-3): GAGVSQSPSNKVTEKGKDVELRCDPISGHTALYWYRQSLGQGLEFLIYFQGNSAPDKSGLPSDRFSAERTGGSVSTLTIQRTQQEDSAVYLCASSSRDRLNSGNTIYFGEGSWLTVV.

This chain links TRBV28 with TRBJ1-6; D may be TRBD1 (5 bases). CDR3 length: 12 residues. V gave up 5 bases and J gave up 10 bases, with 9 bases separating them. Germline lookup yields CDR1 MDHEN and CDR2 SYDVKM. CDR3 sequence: CASSRTQSPLHF. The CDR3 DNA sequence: TGTGCCAGCAGTAGGACACAATCACCCCTCCACTTT. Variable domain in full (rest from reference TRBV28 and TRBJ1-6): DVKVTQSSRYLVKRTGEKVFLECVQDMDHENMFWYRQDPGLGLRLIYFSYDVKMKEKGDIPEGYSVSREKKERFSLILESASTNQTSMYLCASSRTQSPLHFGNGTRLTVT.

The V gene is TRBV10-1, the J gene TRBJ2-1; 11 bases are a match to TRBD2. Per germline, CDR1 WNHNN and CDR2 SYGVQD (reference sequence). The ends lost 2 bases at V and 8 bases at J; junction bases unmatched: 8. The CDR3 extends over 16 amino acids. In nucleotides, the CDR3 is TGCGCCAGCAGTGAGGCCCTAGCGGGGGGCCAGGATGAGCAGTTCTTC. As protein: CASSEALAGGQDEQFF.

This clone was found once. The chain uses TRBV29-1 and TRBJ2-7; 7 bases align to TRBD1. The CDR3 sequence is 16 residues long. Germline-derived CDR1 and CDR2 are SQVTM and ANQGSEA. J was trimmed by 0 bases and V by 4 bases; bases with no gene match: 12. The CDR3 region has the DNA TGCAGCGTTGTGGGGAAACCGGGACAGAGCTCCTACGAGCAGTACTTC. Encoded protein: CSVVGKPGQSSYEQYF.

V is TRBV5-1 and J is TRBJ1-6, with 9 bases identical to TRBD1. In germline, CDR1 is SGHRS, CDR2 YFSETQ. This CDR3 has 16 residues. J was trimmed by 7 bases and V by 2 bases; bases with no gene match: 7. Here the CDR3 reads CASSLGTGRRNSPLHF. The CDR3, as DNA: TGCGCCAGCAGCTTAGGGACAGGGCGAAGGAATTCACCCCTCCACTTT.

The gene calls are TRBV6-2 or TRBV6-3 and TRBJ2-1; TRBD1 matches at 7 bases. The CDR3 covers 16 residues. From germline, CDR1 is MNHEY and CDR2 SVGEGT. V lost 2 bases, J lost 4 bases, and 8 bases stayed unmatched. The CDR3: CASSYETGKPYNEQFF. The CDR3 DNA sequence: TGTGCCAGCAGTTACGAGACAGGGAAGCCGTACAATGAGCAGTTCTTC.

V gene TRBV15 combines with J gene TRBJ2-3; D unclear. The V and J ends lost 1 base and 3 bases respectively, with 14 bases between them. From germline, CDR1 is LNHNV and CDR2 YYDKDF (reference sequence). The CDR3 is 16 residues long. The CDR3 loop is CATSRGRPEETDTQYF. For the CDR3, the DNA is TGTGCCACCAGCAGAGGGCGCCCAGAGGAGACAGATACGCAGTATTTT.

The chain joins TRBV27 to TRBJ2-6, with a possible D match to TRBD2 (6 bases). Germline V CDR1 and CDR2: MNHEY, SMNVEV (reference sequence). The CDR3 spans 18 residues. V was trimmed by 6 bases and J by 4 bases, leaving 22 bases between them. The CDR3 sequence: CASRRSPQGGLGANVLTF. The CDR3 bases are TGTGCCAGCAGACGATCACCTCAGGGAGGCCTCGGGGCCAACGTCCTGACTTTC.

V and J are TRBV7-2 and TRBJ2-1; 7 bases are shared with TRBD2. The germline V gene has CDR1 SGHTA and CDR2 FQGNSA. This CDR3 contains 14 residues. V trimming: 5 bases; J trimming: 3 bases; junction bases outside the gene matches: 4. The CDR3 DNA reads TGTGCCAGCAGCAGGACTAGGGACTACAATGAGCAGTTCTTC. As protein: CASSRTRDYNEQFF. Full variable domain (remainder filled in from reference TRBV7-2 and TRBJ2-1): GAGVSQSPSNKVTEKGKDVELRCDPISGHTALYWYRQSLGQGLEFLIYFQGNSAPDKSGLPSDRFSAERTGGSVSTLTIQRTQQEDSAVYLCASSRTRDYNEQFFGPGTRLTVL.

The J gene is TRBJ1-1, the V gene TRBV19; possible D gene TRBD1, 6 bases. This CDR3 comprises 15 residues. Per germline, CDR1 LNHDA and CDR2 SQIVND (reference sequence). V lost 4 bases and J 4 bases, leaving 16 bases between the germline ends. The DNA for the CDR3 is TGTGCCAGTAGTAATGGGGGCGTGTTGCTCACTGAAGCTTTCTTT. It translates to CASSNGGVLLTEAFF.